Listed here are 7 T cell receptor beta chains from one sample, sequenced in a study of Ad26.COV2.S vaccination and SARS-CoV-2 variants (dated by TCRdb to about 2021). The label giving this sample's treatment or condition can be read as: around 19 received Ad26.COV2.S at low or high dose, single or two shots; a few received placebo; per-sample allocation not given. For vaccine and placebo recipients, the sequenced repertoires came from samples collected on day 63 after the first injection. Library method: the immunoSEQ multiplex PCR assay. The clones in this table, taken by TCRdb from immuneACCESS, are in-frame only. Not every clone is retained; where verified, under half of the shortfall comes from an unresolved V gene, and the cause of the rest is unknown. The sample records hundreds of thousands of clones, 80% to 95% of which are singletons. 9.5% to 15% of the sample comes from the top ten. The sequencing here drew on peripheral blood, taken in a trial of Ad26.COV2.S vaccine versus placebo. The receptors originated from a person between 18 and 60 years old who received the Ad26.COV2.S COVID-19 vaccine or a placebo.

J is TRBJ1-1 and V is TRBV5-4; D perhaps matches TRBD1 (5 bases). The germline V gene has CDR1 SGHNT and CDR2 YYREEE (reference sequence). The CDR3 length is 16 residues. Trimming pared 4 bases from V and 0 bases from J, leaving 16 bases between. The CDR3 DNA is TGTGCCAGCAGCCGAGGGCCAGGGACGGTGAACACTGAAGCTTTCTTT. This sequence encodes CASSRGPGTVNTEAFF.

This chain links TRBV19 with TRBJ2-7; D tentatively fits TRBD1 or TRBD2 (6 bases each). The CDR3 runs to 13 residues. Trimming left V 5 bases short and J 3 bases short, with 11 bases between. Germline V gene sequence: CDR1 LNHDA, CDR2 SQIVND (reference sequence). In DNA form, the CDR3 reads TGTGCCAGTAGTCCGGGGGCAGGCTACGAGCAGTACTTC. It yields the protein CASSPGAGYEQYF.

The rearrangement joins TRBV5-8 to TRBJ2-3, with 9 bases matching TRBD2. Germline V lookup: CDR1 SGHTS, CDR2 YDEGEE. The CDR3 spans 15 residues. V was pared by 1 base and J by 2 bases, with 2 bases of the junction left unmatched. CDR3 amino acids: CASSLLAGYTDTQYF. As DNA, the CDR3 is TGTGCCAGCAGCTTGCTAGCGGGGTACACAGATACGCAGTATTTT.

This clone was seen just once. This chain uses TRBV5-5 with TRBJ1-1; perhaps TRBD1 as D (5 bases). Looked up from germline, CDR1 is SGHKS and CDR2 is YYEKEE (reference sequence). The V end lost 6 bases, the J end lost 0 bases, and 24 bases lay between the germline ends. The CDR3 length is 18 residues. In DNA form, the CDR3 reads TGTGCCAGCACCCAGGGCTCTAGCGATTGGCCCCTGAACACTGAAGCTTTCTTT. The encoded protein is CASTQGSSDWPLNTEAFF.

The V and J genes are TRBV5-4 and TRBJ2-7; D possibly corresponds to TRBD2 (6 bases). The CDR3 totals 14 residues. Trimming removed 2 bases from V and 1 base from J, with 10 bases in between. The germline V gene encodes CDR1 SGHNT and CDR2 YYREEE (reference sequence). The CDR3 here is CASSFLAGSYEQYF. The CDR3 DNA follows: TGTGCCAGCAGCTTCTTGGCGGGGTCCTACGAGCAGTACTTC.

This clone was observed a single time. V is TRBV4-3 and J is TRBJ2-2; no clear D. The germline gives CDR1 LGHNA, CDR2 YSLEER. The CDR3 totals 13 residues. The V end was cut by 3 bases, the J end by 4 bases, with 6 bases between. Here the CDR3 DNA reads TGCGCCAGCAGCCAGTTCGGCACCGGGGAGCTGTTTTTT. Translating gives CASSQFGTGELFF.

This chain links TRBV6-2 or TRBV6-3 with TRBJ1-1, with D perhaps matching TRBD1 (6 bases). CDR1 is MNHEY, CDR2 SVGEGT, per germline. The CDR3 covers 14 residues. Trimming took off 3 bases at V and 2 bases at J, with 10 bases between the two ends. The CDR3 sequence: CASSYGGHNTEAFF. In DNA form, the CDR3 reads TGTGCCAGCAGTTATGGGGGACATAACACTGAAGCTTTCTTT.